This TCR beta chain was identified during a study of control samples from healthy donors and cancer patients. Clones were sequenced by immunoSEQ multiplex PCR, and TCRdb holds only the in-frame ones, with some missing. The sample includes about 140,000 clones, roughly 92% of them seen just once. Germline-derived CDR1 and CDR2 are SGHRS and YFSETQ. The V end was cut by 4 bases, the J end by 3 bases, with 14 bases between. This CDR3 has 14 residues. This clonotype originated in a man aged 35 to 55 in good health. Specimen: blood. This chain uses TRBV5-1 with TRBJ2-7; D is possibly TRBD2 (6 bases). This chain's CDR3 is CASSIEAEGYEQYF. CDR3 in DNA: TGCGCCAGCAGCATAGAAGCGGAGGGCTACGAGCAGTACTTC.